Here is one T cell receptor beta chain with its context. The table lists this clonotype with a few counts. Its recognized antigen is unknown. The sample holds no much larger clone one base away, and base qualities are not on file. TCR alpha and beta chain libraries were amplified separately from the second PCR step onward. To determine each donor's CMV status, fresh PBMCs were stimulated overnight with CMV viral lysate, and IFNgamma production from CD4+ T cells was then assessed. Miltenyi beads were used first to positively select CD4 T cells, and CD8 T cells were then positively selected from the CD4-negative fraction. After staining for CD3, CD4, CD8, CD45RA, CD27 and a live/dead dye, cells were sorted on a BD Aria II into four subsets based on CD45RA and CD27. Effector memory cells were sorted as CD45RA-CD27-, whereas EMRA cells were sorted as CD45RA+CD27-. A few healthy volunteers provided blood, and each donor's sample was split into CD4 and CD8 T cells and then further divided into four differentiation subsets. Around 130 ml of peripheral blood was taken from each donor, and PBMC were separated by density-gradient centrifugation on Ficoll-Paque PLUS. Sorted cells were lysed in RLT buffer, after which RNA was extracted using a Qiagen RNeasy kit and stored at -80 degrees C.

These data belong to a study of naive and memory T cell subsets (dated by TCRdb to the late 2010s). Study-wide context: The study applied an open-source, UMI-based TCR alpha and beta sequencing pipeline to sorted naive and memory peripheral blood T cell subsets. Complete agreement was observed between the functional CMV T cell responses and the IgG serology results. RNA was DNase-treated and reverse transcribed with TCR constant-region primers, mostly using SuperScript III. Results the study describes overall, beyond this receptor: Single alpha or beta chain sequences, rather than paired alpha/beta receptors, were used to define clonotypes. Once error correction was done, more than 95% of naive TCR sequences showed up just once, which made the naive abundance distributions much steeper than those of the memory subsets. The repertoire findings for the naive and memory subsets could not be validated, as no ground truth was available. RNA-based TCR counts may be influenced by expression changes linked to T cell activation and differentiation. A power law was followed by TCR abundance, with an exponent that differed between naive and memory subsets but was consistent across the three individuals. In both CD4 and CD8 cells, the Gini index increased while Shannon and inverse Simpson diversity decreased from naive through CM, EM and EMRA.

The CDR3 holds 16 amino acids from the cysteine to the phenylalanine. Kept here is only the CDR3 DNA, which spans 48 bases and is read in frame from base 1. Based on the germline V gene, the CDR1 and CDR2 sequences are SGDLS and YYNGEE. At the junction V is shortened by 3 bases and J by 5 bases, with 18 bases in between. The library relied on UMI-ligation and nested PCR. The beta constant-region primer was an equimolar mix of two oligonucleotides covering both TRBC1 and TRBC2. T4 RNA ligase 1 ligated a single-stranded oligonucleotide carrying the SP2 primer and a 12-nucleotide UMI to the cDNA 3' end. Four rounds of PCR, combining the SP2 primer with nested alpha and beta constant-region primers, were used to amplify the ligated cDNA. The ligation reaction was incubated at 16°C for about 20-25 hours. PCR2 was typically run as a SYBR Green qPCR and stopped at a predetermined threshold to prevent over-amplification. Apart from the first purification, every purification step used Agencourt AMPure XP magnetic beads. Libraries were quantified by Qubit and checked on a TapeStation, with a main peak expected near 650 bp. Sequencing of the pooled libraries was done on an Illumina MiSeq using v2 2x251 paired-end kits, which typically yielded roughly 0.85-2.3 million reads per sample. Each sample's library went into the pool at roughly 4.4 nM, and roughly 5-7.5% PhiX was added to help with cluster recognition. Under the source paper's analysis protocol: Using tag matching that tolerated one base-pair mismatch, Decombinator assigned V and J genes to FASTQ reads that had been processed by Demultiplexor. UMIs were used by Collapsinator to correct both sequencing errors and frequency errors arising from PCR heterogeneity. CDR3Translator translated TCRs and extracted CDR3s from the conserved cysteine to the FGXG phenylalanine, flagging non-productive sequences. Gini, Shannon entropy and inverse Simpson indices were computed after subsampling the repertoires to the same number of UMI-defined TCRs. Power-law fits to clonotype abundance distributions were performed by maximum likelihood within the linear range. When run on a single naive CD8 sample, MIGEC and the pipeline yielded similar UMI counts, similar unique TCR numbers and similar clonal distributions. The repertoires were searched for 7,000 to 8,000 CMV-associated CDR3 sequences that had been compiled from VDJdb and a published dataset. In-frame beta chains were kept once TCRdb had trimmed the public reads at Q25 with fastp and called clones with MiXCR. Records with the same CDR3 protein are collapsed into one entry carrying the most frequent genes and DNA. The V and J calls and clone size come from TCRdb's table, not from the authors' own analysis. The sample contains more than 25,000 distinct CDR3 sequences, around a tenth of them found a single time. The ten most abundant clones make up roughly 18% of the sample.

This sequence was found in a human donor in good health. Sequenced: effector memory CD4+ T cells from blood. The cell subset or site label on this specimen signifies: effector memory, CD45RA- CD27-. The sequence links TRBV9 to TRBJ2-1, and the D gene may be TRBD1, 6 bases matching. The nucleotides read TGTGCCAGCAGCGCCCAAACTGGACAGCGCAACAATGAGCAGTTCTTC. It is translated as CASSAQTGQRNNEQFF.